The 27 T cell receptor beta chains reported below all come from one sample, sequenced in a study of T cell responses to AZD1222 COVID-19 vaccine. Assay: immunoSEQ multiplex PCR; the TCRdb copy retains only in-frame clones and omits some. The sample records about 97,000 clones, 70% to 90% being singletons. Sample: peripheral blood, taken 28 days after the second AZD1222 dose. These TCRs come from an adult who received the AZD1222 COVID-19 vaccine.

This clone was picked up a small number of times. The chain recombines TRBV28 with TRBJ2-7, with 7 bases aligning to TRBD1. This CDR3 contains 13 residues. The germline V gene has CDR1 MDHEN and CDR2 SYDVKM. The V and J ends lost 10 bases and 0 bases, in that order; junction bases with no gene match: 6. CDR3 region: CATEGQPSYEQYF. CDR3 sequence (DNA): TGTGCCACCGAGGGACAGCCCTCCTACGAGCAGTACTTC.

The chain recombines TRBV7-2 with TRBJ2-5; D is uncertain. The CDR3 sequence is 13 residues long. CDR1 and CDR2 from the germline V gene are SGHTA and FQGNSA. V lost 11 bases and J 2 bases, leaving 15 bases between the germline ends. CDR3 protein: CASEETHQETQYF. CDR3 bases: TGTGCCTCAGAGGAGACACATCAAGAGACCCAGTACTTC.

DNA of the CDR3: TGTGCCAGCAGCATAAGTTCAGCGGGAGCGGGTCAAAACATTCAGTACTTC. Translated, it gives CASSISSAGAGQNIQYF. V and J are TRBV7-2 and TRBJ2-4, with 8 positions matching TRBD2. This CDR3 is built from 17 residues. Germline assignment: CDR1 SGHTA and CDR2 FQGNSA. The ends lost 5 bases at V and 5 bases at J; junction bases unmatched: 14.

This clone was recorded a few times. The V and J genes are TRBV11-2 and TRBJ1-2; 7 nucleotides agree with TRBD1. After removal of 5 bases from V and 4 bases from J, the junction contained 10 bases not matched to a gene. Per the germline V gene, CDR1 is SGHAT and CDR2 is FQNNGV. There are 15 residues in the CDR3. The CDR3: CASSPTRGNFYGYTF. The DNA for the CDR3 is TGTGCCAGCAGCCCAACCAGGGGGAACTTCTATGGCTACACCTTC. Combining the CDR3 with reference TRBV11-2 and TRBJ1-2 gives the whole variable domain EAGVAQSPRYKIIEKRQSVAFWCNPISGHATLYWYQQILGQGPKLLIQFQNNGVVDDSQLPKDRFSAERLKGVDSTLKIQPAKLEDSAVYLCASSPTRGNFYGYTFGSGTRLTVV.

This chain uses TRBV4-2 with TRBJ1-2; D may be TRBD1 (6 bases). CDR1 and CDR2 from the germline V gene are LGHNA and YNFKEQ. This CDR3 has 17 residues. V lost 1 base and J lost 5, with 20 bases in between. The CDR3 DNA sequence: TGTGCCAGCAGCCAAGCGCCGGACAGCCTGTATGTGTATGGCTACACCTTC. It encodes CASSQAPDSLYVYGYTF.

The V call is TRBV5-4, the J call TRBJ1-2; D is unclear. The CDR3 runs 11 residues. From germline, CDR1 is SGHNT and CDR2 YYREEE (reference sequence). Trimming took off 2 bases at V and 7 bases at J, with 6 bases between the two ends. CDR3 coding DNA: TGTGCCAGCAGCTTTGGGGTTGGCTACACCTTC. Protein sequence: CASSFGVGYTF.

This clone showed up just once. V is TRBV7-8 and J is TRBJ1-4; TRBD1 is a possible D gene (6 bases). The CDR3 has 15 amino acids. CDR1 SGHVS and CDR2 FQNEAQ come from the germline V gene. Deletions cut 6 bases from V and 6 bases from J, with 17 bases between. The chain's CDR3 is CASSTDTGTHEKLFF. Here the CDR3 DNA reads TGTGCCAGCAGTACGGATACCGGGACACATGAAAAACTGTTTTTT.

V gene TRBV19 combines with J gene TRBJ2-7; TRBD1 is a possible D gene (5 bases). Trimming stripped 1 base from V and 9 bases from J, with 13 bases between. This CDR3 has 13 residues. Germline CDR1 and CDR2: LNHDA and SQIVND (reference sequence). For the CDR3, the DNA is TGTGCCAGTAGTATAGCGAAGACAGACTTGCAGTACTTC. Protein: CASSIAKTDLQYF.

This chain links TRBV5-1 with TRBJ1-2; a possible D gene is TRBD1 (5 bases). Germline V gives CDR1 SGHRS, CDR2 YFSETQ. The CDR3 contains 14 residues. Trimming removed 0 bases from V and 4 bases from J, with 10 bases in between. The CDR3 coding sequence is TGCGCCAGCAGCTTGGACACGGGGGTCTATGGCTACACCTTC. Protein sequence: CASSLDTGVYGYTF.

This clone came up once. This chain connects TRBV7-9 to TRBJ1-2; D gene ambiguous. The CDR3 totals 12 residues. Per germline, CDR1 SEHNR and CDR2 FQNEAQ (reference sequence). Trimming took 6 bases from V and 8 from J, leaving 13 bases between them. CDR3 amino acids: CASRSNWWGYTF. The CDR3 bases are TGTGCCAGCAGGTCTAACTGGTGGGGCTACACCTTC.

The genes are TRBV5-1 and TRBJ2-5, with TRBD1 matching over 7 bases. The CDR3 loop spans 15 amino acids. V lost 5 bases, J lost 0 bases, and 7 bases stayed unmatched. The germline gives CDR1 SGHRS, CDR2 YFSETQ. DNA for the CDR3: TGCGCCAGCAGACCGGGACAGCCTAACCAAGAGACCCAGTACTTC. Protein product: CASRPGQPNQETQYF.

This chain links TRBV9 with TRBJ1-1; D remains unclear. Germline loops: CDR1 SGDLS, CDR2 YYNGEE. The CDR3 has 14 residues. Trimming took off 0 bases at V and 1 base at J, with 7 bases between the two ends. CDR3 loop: CASSVAQKNTEAFF. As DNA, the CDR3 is TGTGCCAGCAGCGTAGCTCAAAAGAACACTGAAGCTTTCTTT.

Here the CDR3 DNA reads TGTGCCAGCAGCATCCGGGACTATTCCTACAATGAGCAGTTCTTC. Translation: CASSIRDYSYNEQFF. The chain joins TRBV9 to TRBJ2-1; 7 bases align to TRBD2. The V segment lost 4 bases and the J segment 1 base; nucleotides outside the gene matches: 5. The CDR3 has 15 amino acids. CDR1 SGDLS and CDR2 YYNGEE come from the germline V gene.

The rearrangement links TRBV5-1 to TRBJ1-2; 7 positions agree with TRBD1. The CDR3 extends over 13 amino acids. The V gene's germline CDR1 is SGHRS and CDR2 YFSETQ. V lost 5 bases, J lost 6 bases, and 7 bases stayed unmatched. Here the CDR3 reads CASSPQGPDGYTF. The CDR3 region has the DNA TGCGCCAGCAGTCCACAGGGGCCAGATGGCTACACCTTC.

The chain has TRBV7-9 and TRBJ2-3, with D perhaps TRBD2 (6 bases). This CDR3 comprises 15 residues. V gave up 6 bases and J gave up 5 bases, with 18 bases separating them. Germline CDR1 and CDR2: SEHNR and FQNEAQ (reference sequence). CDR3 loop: CASSIKSGPVDTQYF. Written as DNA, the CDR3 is TGTGCCAGCAGTATTAAGAGCGGGCCGGTAGATACGCAGTATTTT.

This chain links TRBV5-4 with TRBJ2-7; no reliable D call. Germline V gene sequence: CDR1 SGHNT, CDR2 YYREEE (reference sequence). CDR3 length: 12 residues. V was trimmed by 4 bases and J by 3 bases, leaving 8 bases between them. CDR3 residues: CASSTMDYEQYF. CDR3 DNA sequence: TGTGCCAGCAGCACGATGGACTACGAGCAGTACTTC.

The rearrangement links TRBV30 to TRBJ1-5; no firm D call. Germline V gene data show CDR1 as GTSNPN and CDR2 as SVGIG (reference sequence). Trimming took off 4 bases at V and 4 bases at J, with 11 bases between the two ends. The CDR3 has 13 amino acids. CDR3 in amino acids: CAWNKGLNQPQHF. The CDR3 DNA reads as TGTGCCTGGAACAAGGGTCTGAATCAGCCCCAGCATTTT. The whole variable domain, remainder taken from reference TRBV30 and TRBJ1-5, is SQTIHQWPATLVQPVGSPLSLECTVEGTSNPNLYWYRQAAGRGLQLLFYSVGIGQISSEVPQNLSASRPQDRQFILSSKKLLLSDSGFYLCAWNKGLNQPQHFGDGTRLSIL.

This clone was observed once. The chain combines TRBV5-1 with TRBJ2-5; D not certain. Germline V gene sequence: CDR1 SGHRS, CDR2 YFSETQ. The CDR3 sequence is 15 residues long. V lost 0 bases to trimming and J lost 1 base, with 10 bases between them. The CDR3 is CASSLDGIRQETQYF. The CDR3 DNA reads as TGCGCCAGCAGCTTGGACGGAATCCGCCAAGAGACCCAGTACTTC.

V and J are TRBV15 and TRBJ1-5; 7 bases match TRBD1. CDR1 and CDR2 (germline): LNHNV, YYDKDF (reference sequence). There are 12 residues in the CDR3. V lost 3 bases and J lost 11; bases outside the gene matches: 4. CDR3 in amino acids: CATSRGQLTQHF. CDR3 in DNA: TGTGCCACCAGCAGGGGACAGTTGACCCAGCATTTT. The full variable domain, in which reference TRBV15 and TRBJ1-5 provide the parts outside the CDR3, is DAMVIQNPRYQVTQFGKPVTLSCSQTLNHNVMYWYQQKSSQAPKLLFHYYDKDFNNEADTPDNFQSRRPNTSFCFLDIRSPGLGDTAMYLCATSRGQLTQHFGDGTRLSIL.

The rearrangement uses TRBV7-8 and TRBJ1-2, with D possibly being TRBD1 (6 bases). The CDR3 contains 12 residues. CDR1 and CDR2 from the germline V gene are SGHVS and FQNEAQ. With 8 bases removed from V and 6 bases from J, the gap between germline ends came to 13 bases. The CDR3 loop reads CASDPHRDGYTF. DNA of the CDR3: TGTGCCAGCGACCCCCACAGGGATGGCTACACCTTC.

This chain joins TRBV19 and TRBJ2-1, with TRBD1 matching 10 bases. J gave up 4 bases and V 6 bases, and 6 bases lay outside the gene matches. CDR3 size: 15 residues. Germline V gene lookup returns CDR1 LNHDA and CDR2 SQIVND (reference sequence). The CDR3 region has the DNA TGTGCCAGTAGCACTAGGGACAGGGGATACAATGAGCAGTTCTTC. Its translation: CASSTRDRGYNEQFF.

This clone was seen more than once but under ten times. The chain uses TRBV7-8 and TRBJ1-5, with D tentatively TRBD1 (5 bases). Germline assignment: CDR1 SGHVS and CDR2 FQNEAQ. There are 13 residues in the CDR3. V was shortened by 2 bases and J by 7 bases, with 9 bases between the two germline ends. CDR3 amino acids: CASSLQGLQPQHF. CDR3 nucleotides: TGTGCCAGCAGCTTACAGGGCCTCCAGCCCCAGCATTTT.

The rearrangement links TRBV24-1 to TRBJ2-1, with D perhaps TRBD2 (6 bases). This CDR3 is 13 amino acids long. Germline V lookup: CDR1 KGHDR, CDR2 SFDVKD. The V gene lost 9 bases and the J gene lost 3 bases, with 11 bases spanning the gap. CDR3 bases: TGTGCCACCGGGGGGACGGTCTACAATGAGCAGTTCTTC. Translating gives CATGGTVYNEQFF.

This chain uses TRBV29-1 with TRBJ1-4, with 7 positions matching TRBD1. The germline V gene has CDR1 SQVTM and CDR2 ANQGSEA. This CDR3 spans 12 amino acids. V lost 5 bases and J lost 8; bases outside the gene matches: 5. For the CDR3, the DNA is TGCAGCGTTAGACAGGGTTCGGAAAAACTGTTTTTT. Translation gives CSVRQGSEKLFF.

CDR3: CASSPHGRGRWGTGELFF. The CDR3 DNA follows: TGTGCCAGCAGTCCCCACGGGCGTGGGCGGTGGGGCACCGGGGAGCTGTTTTTT. The V and J genes are TRBV27 and TRBJ2-2; D unclear. This CDR3 has 18 amino acids. Per germline, CDR1 MNHEY and CDR2 SMNVEV (reference sequence). Deletions cut 5 bases from V and 4 bases from J, with 23 bases between.

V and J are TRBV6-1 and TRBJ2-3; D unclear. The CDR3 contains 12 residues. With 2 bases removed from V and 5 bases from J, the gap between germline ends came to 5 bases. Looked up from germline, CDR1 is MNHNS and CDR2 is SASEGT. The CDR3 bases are TGTGCCAGCAGTGAACTGAGAGATACGCAGTATTTT. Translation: CASSELRDTQYF.

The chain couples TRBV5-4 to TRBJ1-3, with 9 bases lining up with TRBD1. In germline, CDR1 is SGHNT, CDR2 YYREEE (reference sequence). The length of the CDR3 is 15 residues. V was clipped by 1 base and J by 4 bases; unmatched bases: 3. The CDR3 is CASSLTGGAGNTIYF. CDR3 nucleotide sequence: TGTGCCAGCAGCTTGACAGGGGGCGCCGGAAACACCATATATTTT.